Sequencing of this T cell receptor (beta chain) was carried out in a study of shared clonotypes between healthy human individuals. Study background: Each donor's CD8 memory used one plate, CD8 naive two, each CD4 subset three.

On this clone itself: The antigen is unknown.

Both subsets, CD45RA+ naive and CD45RA-negative memory, were split from the CD4+ cells. Germline CDR1 SGHTA, CDR2 FQGTGA. Trimming cost V 3 bases and J 9 bases, with 6 bases left between them. The CDR3 loop spans 11 amino acids. Study-level points and caveats: Memory subsets generally showed smaller estimated richness than naive subsets did.

Sequencing was performed with immunoSEQ multiplex PCR; in TCRdb, only in-frame clones are kept and a portion is missing. The sample comprises 2 million to 2.5 million clones, approximately 93% of which are singletons, and 0.3% to 0.4% rests with the top ten. The V call is TRBV7-3, the J call TRBJ2-1, with D perhaps TRBD2 (6 bases). This clonotype was obtained from a man between 18 and 29 years old in good health. Some clones in this sample may be carry-over from other donors' samples. The sequenced material came from naive CD4+ T cells from PBMCs. Noted subset: CD45RA+ positively selected. The CDR3 is CASSFSGEQFF. CDR3 nucleotide sequence: TGTGCCAGCAGCTTTAGCGGTGAGCAGTTCTTC. Variable domain in full (rest from reference TRBV7-3 and TRBJ2-1): GAGVSQTPSNKVTEKGKYVELRCDPISGHTALYWYRQSLGQGPEFLIYFQGTGAADDSGLPNDRFFAVRPEGSVSTLKIQRTERGDSAVYLCASSFSGEQFFGPGTRLTVL.